These T cell receptor beta chains were read from a single sample in a study of T cells after yellow fever vaccination. TCRdb analysed the 5' RACE reads with MiXCR anew, one entry per CDR3 protein. This table holds a few hundred thousand distinct CDR3 sequences, around 8.1% found once. This material consisted of PBMCs, taken around 45 days after the first yellow fever vaccination. The receptors originated from a man between 18 and 29 years old who received the YFV17D yellow fever vaccine. Each CDR3 is given with its conserved first and last residue. The D gene is left open where the match is weak. Rows give clone size only sometimes, using once, few, many, or a class for an expanded clone.

v_call	j_call	d_call	cdr3_length	clone_size	cdr3_aa	cdr3_nt
TRBV5-1	TRBJ2-3	TRBD2	15	NA	CASRGGGADGDTQYF	TGCGCCAGCAGGGGCGGGGGGGCCGACGGAGATACGCAGTATTTT
TRBV4-2	TRBJ1-6	TRBD1	15	NA	CASSQSGTVISPLHF	TGTGCCAGCAGCCAATCCGGGACAGTAATTTCACCCCTCCACTTT
TRBV7-9	TRBJ1-1	NA	17	few	CASSLEGGGGMNTEAFF	TGTGCCAGCAGCTTGGAAGGCGGCGGAGGAATGAACACTGAAGCTTTCTTT
TRBV7-9	TRBJ2-7	TRBD1	14	many	CASSSIYPTGESSF	TGTGCCAGCAGCTCAATTTACCCCACAGGGGAATCTAGCTTC
TRBV3-1	TRBJ1-6	TRBD1	16	NA	CASSRGTGVRNSPLHF	TGTGCCAGCAGCCGAGGGACAGGGGTGAGGAATTCACCCCTCCACTTT
TRBV11-2	TRBJ2-3	TRBD2	13	NA	CASSAGLADTQYF	TGTGCCAGCAGCGCAGGACTAGCGGATACGCAGTATTTT
TRBV10-3	TRBJ1-5	NA	13	many	CAIIGGKIKPQHF	TGTGCCATCATCGGAGGGAAGATTAAGCCCCAGCATTTT
TRBV4-3	TRBJ1-1	NA	14	few	CASSQDTGNTEAFF	TGCGCCAGCAGCCAAGATACAGGGAACACTGAAGCTTTCTTT
TRBV18	TRBJ2-3	NA	13	few	CASSPALEGTQYF	TGTGCCAGCTCCCCCGCCCTTGAGGGTACGCAGTATTTT
TRBV20-1	TRBJ2-5	NA	12	many	CSATDSQETQYF	TGCAGTGCCACGGACAGCCAAGAGACCCAGTACTTC
TRBV6-5	TRBJ1-6	NA	18	NA	CASSYSRTTTTYNSPLHF	TGTGCCAGCAGTTACTCGAGGACAACCACCACCTATAATTCACCCCTCCACTTT
TRBV7-6	TRBJ2-1	NA	17	NA	CASSFRLGGGPNNEQFF	TGTGCCAGCAGCTTCAGGCTAGGGGGGGGGCCGAATAATGAGCAGTTCTTC
TRBV29-1	TRBJ2-3	TRBD1	15	NA	CSVGSGQGSTDTQYF	TGCAGCGTGGGCTCGGGACAGGGAAGCACAGATACGCAGTATTTT